This TCR beta chain was sequenced for a study of CD8+CD57+ T cells in acquired aplastic anemia. Study as a whole: Sorted CD4+ plus CD8+ cells gave DNA averaging around 3.2 ug.

Looked up from germline, CDR1 is LNHNV and CDR2 is YYDKDF (reference sequence). V gave up 1 base and J gave up 7 bases, with 2 bases separating them. The CDR3 is made up of 12 amino acids. An expansion of CD8+CD57+ cells by flow cytometry had been shown in patients chosen for sequencing. The enrolled patients all had severe acquired aplastic anemia. It was genomic DNA that served as the template for profiling TCR beta VDJ and CDR3. MiXCR was run by TCRdb on the reads, yielding one entry per CDR3 protein. The sample holds under 200,000 distinct CDR3 sequences, less than 60% seen once. The TCR originated in a human donor with aplastic anemia. This chain uses TRBV15 with TRBJ1-6; no reliable D call. The sequenced sample consisted of sorted CD4+, CD8+, or CD8+CD57+ T cells (not recorded which) from PBMCs. CDR3 region: CATSRANSPLHF. The CDR3 nucleotides read TGTGCCACCAGCAGAGCCAATTCACCCCTCCACTTT.